What follows are 21 T cell receptor beta chains derived from one specimen sequenced in a study of regulatory dendritic cells for organ transplantation. The assay was immunoSEQ multiplex PCR, and TCRdb's table has in-frame clones only and misses some. Of about 21,000 clones in the sample, over 75% are singletons; the top ten hold over 0.25%. Sorted T cells were CFSE-labeled and cultured 4 to 5 days with allogeneic regulatory or mature dendritic cells at 1:10. Antigens for these TCRs are unknown. Source material: naive CD4+ T cells from blood cultured with dendritic cells. Subset described: CD45RA+ naive T cells. The receptors originated from a human donor in good health.

V is TRBV6-5 and J is TRBJ2-5; D gene uncertain. The CDR3 runs to 14 residues. Deletions cut 2 bases from V and 4 bases from J, with 11 bases between. CDR1 and CDR2 (germline): MNHEY, SVGAGI. The CDR3 loop reads CASSYLDFPETQYF. For the CDR3, the DNA is TGTGCCAGCAGTTACCTCGACTTTCCAGAGACCCAGTACTTC.

This chain uses TRBV30 with TRBJ2-7; 8 bases are a match to TRBD1. CDR1 GTSNPN and CDR2 SVGIG come from the germline V gene (reference sequence). This CDR3 is built from 14 residues. V was clipped by 8 bases and J by 3 bases; unmatched bases: 12. DNA of the CDR3: TGTGCCCAGAGCAGGGGGCGACTTTTCTACGAGCAGTACTTC. This encodes CAQSRGRLFYEQYF.

V and J are TRBV2 and TRBJ2-3; unclear D gene. The V gene's germline CDR1 is SNHLY and CDR2 FYNNEI. The length of the CDR3 is 14 residues. V dropped 0 bases and J dropped 2 bases, with 6 bases sitting between them. The CDR3 coding sequence is TGTGCCAGCAGTGAAGCGCTGGACACAGATACGCAGTATTTT. It is translated as CASSEALDTDTQYF.

The chain joins TRBV5-4 to TRBJ2-5, with 8 bases lining up with TRBD2. After removal of 0 bases from V and 3 bases from J, the junction contained 7 bases not matched to a gene. The CDR3 contains 16 residues. Germline V gene sequence: CDR1 SGHNT, CDR2 YYREEE (reference sequence). The CDR3 loop reads CASSLGAGAMKETQYF. In DNA form, the CDR3 reads TGTGCCAGCAGCTTGGGAGCGGGGGCCATGAAAGAGACCCAGTACTTC.

The rearrangement joins TRBV14 to TRBJ2-7; D uncertain. V lost 4 bases and J 3 bases, leaving 7 bases between the germline ends. The CDR3 loop spans 12 amino acids. Germline V gene sequence: CDR1 SGHDN, CDR2 FVKESK. CDR3 in amino acids: CASSPTFYEQYF. Written as DNA, the CDR3 is TGTGCCAGCAGCCCCACCTTCTACGAGCAGTACTTC.

The chain has TRBV9 and TRBJ2-1; 10 bases fit TRBD2. Germline loops: CDR1 SGDLS, CDR2 YYNGEE. V shed 0 bases, J shed 5 bases, and the junction held 2 bases outside the gene matches. The CDR3 is made up of 15 amino acids. This CDR3 is CASSVGTSGNNEQFF. CDR3 nucleotide sequence: TGTGCCAGCAGCGTAGGTACTAGCGGGAACAATGAGCAGTTCTTC.

This chain links TRBV30 with TRBJ1-5; TRBD1 matches 8 bases. Trimming cost V 0 bases and J 5 bases; bases outside gene matches: 6. CDR3 length: 15 amino acids. The germline V gene has CDR1 GTSNPN and CDR2 SVGIG (reference sequence). As DNA, the CDR3 is TGTGCCTGGAGTGTACAGGGGGGGGGATATCAGCCCCAGCATTTT. Translating it yields CAWSVQGGGYQPQHF.

The CDR3 nucleotides read TGTGCCAGCAGGGTGAGAGCGGTATCTGGGACCGGGGAGCTGTTTTTT. Translation gives CASRVRAVSGTGELFF. The J gene is TRBJ2-2, the V gene TRBV27; maybe TRBD2 (5 bases). Germline V lookup: CDR1 MNHEY, CDR2 SMNVEV (reference sequence). The CDR3 length is 16 residues. Trimming took 6 bases from V and 5 from J, leaving 19 bases between them.

The gene calls are TRBV6-5 and TRBJ2-7; weak D call: TRBD2 (5 bases). V lost 2 bases to trimming and J lost 6 bases, with 14 bases between them. This CDR3 contains 14 residues. The germline gives CDR1 MNHEY, CDR2 SVGAGI. The chain's CDR3 is CASSYAGGPREQYF. Written as DNA, the CDR3 is TGTGCCAGCAGTTACGCGGGCGGCCCGCGCGAGCAGTACTTC.

The rearrangement links TRBV7-8 to TRBJ1-3; D not resolved. Germline V gives CDR1 SGHVS, CDR2 FQNEAQ. This CDR3 has 15 residues. The V end was cut by 3 bases, the J end by 0 bases, with 9 bases between. The CDR3 region has the DNA TGTGCCAGCAGCTTTACCGCGATCTCTGGAAACACCATATATTTT. Its translation is CASSFTAISGNTIYF. Full variable domain (missing parts from reference TRBV7-8 and TRBJ1-3): GAGVSQSPRYKVAKRGQDVALRCDPISGHVSLFWYQQALGQGPEFLTYFQNEAQLDKSGLPSDRFFAERPEGSVSTLKIQRTQQEDSAVYLCASSFTAISGNTIYFGEGSWLTVV.

This sequence joins TRBV7-2 and TRBJ2-5; 8 bases align to TRBD2. This CDR3 contains 13 residues. V was clipped by 4 bases and J by 5 bases; unmatched bases: 3. Germline V gene sequence: CDR1 SGHTA, CDR2 FQGNSA. The CDR3 nucleotides read TGTGCCAGCAGCTCCGGGAGGGTTGAGACCCAGTACTTC. Its translation is CASSSGRVETQYF.

The chain's CDR3 is CASSTPRYSLTGELFF. In DNA form, the CDR3 reads TGTGCCAGTAGTACCCCCCGGTACTCGTTGACCGGGGAGCTGTTTTTT. V is TRBV19 and J is TRBJ2-2; D is unclear. Per the germline V gene, CDR1 is LNHDA and CDR2 is SQIVND (reference sequence). The germline V and J ends were trimmed by 4 bases and 5 bases, with 17 bases remaining between them. The CDR3 is 16 residues long. The whole variable domain, remainder taken from reference TRBV19 and TRBJ2-2, is DGGITQSPKYLFRKEGQNVTLSCEQNLNHDAMYWYRQDPGQGLRLIYYSQIVNDFQKGDIAEGYSVSREKKESFPLTVTSAQKNPTAFYLCASSTPRYSLTGELFFGEGSRLTVL.

This chain links TRBV4-2 with TRBJ1-1; D ambiguous. Trimming took 1 base from V and 3 from J, leaving 15 bases between them. This CDR3 is built from 16 residues. Germline-derived CDR1 and CDR2 are LGHNA and YNFKEQ. The DNA for the CDR3 is TGTGCCAGCAGCCAAGGGTACGGAACGCAGGACACTGAAGCTTTCTTT. Encoded protein: CASSQGYGTQDTEAFF.

The CDR3 here is CASSDPTDGDYGYTF. In nucleotides, the CDR3 is TGTGCCAGCAGTGACCCGACTGACGGTGACTATGGCTACACCTTC. V usage is TRBV6-1 and J usage is TRBJ1-2; D unclear. Trimming took 3 bases from V and 3 from J, leaving 14 bases between them. Germline V gives CDR1 MNHNS, CDR2 SASEGT. The CDR3 length is 15 residues.

The J gene is TRBJ1-5, the V gene TRBV10-3; D is uncertain. CDR3 size: 13 residues. Germline CDR1 is ENHRY and CDR2 is SYGVKD. The ends were cut back, 2 bases at V and 6 bases at J, with 8 bases in the middle. CDR3 residues: CAISEERVQPQHF. In nucleotides, the CDR3 is TGTGCCATCAGTGAGGAAAGGGTTCAGCCCCAGCATTTT.

This clone was recorded only once. The chain couples TRBV27 to TRBJ2-2; tentatively, D is TRBD2 (5 bases). The CDR3 covers 18 residues. Per germline, CDR1 MNHEY and CDR2 SMNVEV (reference sequence). The V and J ends lost 2 bases and 4 bases respectively, with 20 bases between them. CDR3 in amino acids: CASSLTNPGFTATGELFF. The CDR3 DNA follows: TGTGCCAGCAGTTTAACCAACCCGGGGTTTACGGCCACCGGGGAGCTGTTTTTT.

The CDR3 DNA follows: TGTGCCAGCAGCTTAAACCCGGGACAGGAGGAAGCTTTCTTT. Protein product: CASSLNPGQEEAFF. The chain carries TRBV7-3 and TRBJ1-1; 8 bases line up with TRBD1. Trimming cost V 1 base and J 8 bases; bases outside gene matches: 6. The CDR3 runs 14 residues. Germline lookup yields CDR1 SGHTA and CDR2 FQGTGA.

The chain has TRBV9 and TRBJ2-3, with D perhaps TRBD2 (5 bases). The V gene's germline CDR1 is SGDLS and CDR2 YYNGEE. Trimming cost V 4 bases and J 2 bases, with 14 bases left between them. This CDR3 has 15 residues. The CDR3 DNA is TGTGCCAGCAGCCGTACTAGAGACTCCACAGATACGCAGTATTTT. This encodes CASSRTRDSTDTQYF.

This rearrangement joins TRBV9 to TRBJ1-2, with 8 bases aligning to TRBD1. CDR3 length: 15 residues. Germline CDR1 reads SGDLS; CDR2 reads YYNGEE. J gave up 4 bases and V 0 bases, and 5 bases lay outside the gene matches. The CDR3 sequence is CASSVVSTGAYGYTF. The CDR3 DNA reads as TGTGCCAGCAGCGTAGTTTCGACAGGGGCCTATGGCTACACCTTC.

This chain links TRBV5-5 with TRBJ1-2; no clear D gene. The CDR3 is made up of 15 amino acids. Germline assignment: CDR1 SGHKS and CDR2 YYEKEE (reference sequence). Trimming took off 2 bases at V and 0 bases at J, with 11 bases between the two ends. The CDR3 sequence is CASSLFGGSNYGYTF. The CDR3 nucleotides read TGTGCCAGCAGCTTATTCGGCGGATCTAACTATGGCTACACCTTC.

The rearrangement joins TRBV5-1 to TRBJ2-3; D is unresolved. With 1 base removed from V and 0 bases from J, the gap between germline ends came to 6 bases. The CDR3 length is 14 residues. CDR1 and CDR2 from the germline V gene are SGHRS and YFSETQ. CDR3 DNA sequence: TGCGCCAGCAGCTTGAGGCTAAGCACAGATACGCAGTATTTT. Its translation is CASSLRLSTDTQYF.